A single sample is the source of the 17 T cell receptor beta chains below, sequenced in a study of blood T cell repertoires in COVID-19. The data were produced by immunoSEQ multiplex PCR, yet TCRdb's version contains in-frame clones alone and is incomplete. The sample has 150,000 to 200,000 clones; 85% to 95% are singletons. Sample: peripheral blood. Source of these receptors: an older woman with COVID-19, enrolled during active disease.

This clone was seen only once. The chain has TRBV6-5 and TRBJ2-5; D possibly corresponds to TRBD2 (6 bases). The V end lost 2 bases, the J end lost 1 base, and 8 bases lay between the germline ends. In germline, CDR1 is MNHEY, CDR2 SVGAGI. The CDR3 has 14 residues. The CDR3 protein is CASSYRRGQETQYF. CDR3 in DNA: TGTGCCAGCAGTTACCGGCGGGGCCAAGAGACCCAGTACTTC.

The chain is built from TRBV11-3 and TRBJ1-5, with 8 positions matching TRBD1. The V gene end was trimmed by 5 bases and the J gene end by 0 bases; junction bases not matched to a gene: 9. This CDR3 region has 17 residues. From germline, CDR1 is SGHNT and CDR2 YENEEA. Written as DNA, the CDR3 is TGTGCCAGCAGCCCGCAATGGGGACAGGCTAGCAATCAGCCCCAGCATTTT. This gives the protein CASSPQWGQASNQPQHF.

The sample holds a few counts of this clone. The genes are TRBV6-4 and TRBJ1-6, with 7 nucleotides matching TRBD1. The CDR3 spans 14 residues. In germline, CDR1 is MRHNA, CDR2 SNTAGT. V gave up 2 bases and J gave up 10 bases; unmatched junction bases: 5. The CDR3 spells CASSDRQGESPLHF. The CDR3 nucleotides are TGTGCCAGCAGTGACCGACAGGGAGAATCACCCCTCCACTTT.

The count of this clone is one. The rearrangement links TRBV27 to TRBJ2-2; 7 bases are shared with TRBD1. Trimming took 2 bases from V and 3 from J; bases not matched to a gene: 12. The germline gives CDR1 MNHEY, CDR2 SMNVEV (reference sequence). The CDR3 runs 18 residues. The CDR3 loop is CASSLIPTGAPHTGELFF. CDR3 bases: TGTGCCAGCAGTTTAATCCCTACAGGGGCCCCACACACCGGGGAGCTGTTTTTT.

The chain uses TRBV5-1 and TRBJ2-3; D possibly corresponds to TRBD1 (5 bases). The germline CDR1 and CDR2 sequences are SGHRS and YFSETQ. Trimming removed 1 base from V and 2 bases from J, with 14 bases in between. CDR3 length: 16 residues. In DNA form, the CDR3 reads TGCGCCAGCAGCTTGCAGGGCAGGACATCCACAGATACGCAGTATTTT. The encoded protein is CASSLQGRTSTDTQYF. Full variable domain (remainder filled in from reference TRBV5-1 and TRBJ2-3): KAGVTQTPRYLIKTRGQQVTLSCSPISGHRSVSWYQQTPGQGLQFLFEYFSETQRNKGNFPGRFSGRQFSNSRSEMNVSTLELGDSALYLCASSLQGRTSTDTQYFGPGTRLTVL.

This clone was seen just once. The chain couples TRBV7-2 to TRBJ1-3, with TRBD1 identical over 10 bases. CDR3 size: 18 residues. V shed 6 bases and J 0 bases; nucleotides not matched to a gene: 11. Germline assignment: CDR1 SGHTA and CDR2 FQGNSA. The CDR3 loop is CASSRDRGGIGSGNTIYF. Here the CDR3 DNA reads TGTGCCAGCAGTCGGGACAGGGGAGGGATTGGCTCTGGAAACACCATATATTTT.

The chain joins TRBV4-1 to TRBJ2-4; D gene uncertain. Germline V lookup: CDR1 MGHRA, CDR2 YSYEKL. The CDR3 sequence is 14 residues long. Trimming stripped 0 bases from V and 6 bases from J, with 9 bases between. The CDR3 nucleotides are TGCGCCAGCAGCCAAGAGGCAGGTCTAAACATTCAGTACTTC. This translates into CASSQEAGLNIQYF.

V and J are TRBV6-5 and TRBJ2-3; 9 bases are a match to TRBD2. Germline V gives CDR1 MNHEY, CDR2 SVGAGI. CDR3 size: 16 residues. The trim removed 3 bases at V and 6 bases at J, leaving 10 bases unmatched. DNA of the CDR3: TGTGCCAGCAGTTATGTGGCTAGCGGGGTGCCCGATACGCAGTATTTT. Translated: CASSYVASGVPDTQYF.

The gene calls are TRBV14 and TRBJ1-4; no definite D call. The length of the CDR3 is 17 residues. V lost 1 base and J lost 6, with 18 bases in between. CDR1 SGHDN and CDR2 FVKESK come from the germline V gene. The CDR3 loop is CASSQVTQNIHYEKLFF. CDR3 DNA: TGTGCCAGCAGCCAAGTAACGCAGAACATCCATTATGAAAAACTGTTTTTT.

V usage is TRBV2 and J usage is TRBJ2-1, with 12 bases identical to TRBD1. J was trimmed by 9 bases and V by 2 bases; bases with no gene match: 5. Germline V lookup: CDR1 SNHLY, CDR2 FYNNEI. There are 15 residues in the CDR3. CDR3 sequence: CASSELGQGASEQFF. CDR3 nucleotide sequence: TGTGCCAGCAGTGAATTGGGACAGGGGGCGAGTGAGCAGTTCTTC.

V gene TRBV6-2 or TRBV6-3 combines with J gene TRBJ1-1; TRBD1 matches 8 bases. The CDR3 loop spans 14 amino acids. Germline V gene lookup returns CDR1 MNHEY and CDR2 SVGEGT. V was pared by 2 bases and J by 10 bases, with 9 bases of the junction left unmatched. The CDR3 loop is CASSYDVQGERAFF. CDR3 DNA: TGTGCCAGCAGTTACGATGTACAGGGGGAAAGAGCTTTCTTT.

This chain connects TRBV6-5 to TRBJ1-1; D gene unclear. CDR1 is MNHEY and CDR2 is SVGAGI in the germline V gene. The V end lost 4 bases, the J end lost 1 base, and 13 bases lay between the germline ends. The CDR3 covers 15 residues. For the CDR3, the DNA is TGTGCCAGCAGTTCACGACGGCGGGGGAACACTGAAGCTTTCTTT. It yields the protein CASSSRRRGNTEAFF.

This chain uses TRBV5-4 with TRBJ1-1; TRBD1 is a possible D gene (6 bases). Germline values: CDR1 SGHNT, CDR2 YYREEE (reference sequence). Trimming removed 0 bases at V and 1 base at J, with 10 bases between. This CDR3 is 15 amino acids long. CDR3 region: CASSLDQGSNTEAFF. The CDR3 coding sequence is TGTGCCAGCAGCTTGGATCAGGGGTCGAACACTGAAGCTTTCTTT.

V and J are TRBV28 and TRBJ1-1; 7 nucleotides align to TRBD1. The CDR3 is 11 residues long. Germline CDR1 is MDHEN and CDR2 is SYDVKM. Trimming took 6 bases from V and 11 from J; bases not matched to a gene: 6. CDR3 residues: CASRLEGAAFF. The CDR3, as DNA: TGTGCCAGCAGGTTGGAGGGGGCGGCTTTCTTT.

The rearrangement links TRBV18 to TRBJ1-5, with 8 bases fitting TRBD1. This CDR3 has 14 amino acids. Per germline, CDR1 KGHSH and CDR2 LQKENI. V trimming: 2 bases; J trimming: 9 bases; junction bases outside the gene matches: 6. The CDR3 loop reads CASSPGQGVGPQHF. The CDR3, as DNA: TGTGCCAGCTCACCAGGACAGGGAGTCGGGCCCCAGCATTTT.

Remarks on this clone: The germline gene is not matched at one end of the junction; a read error may be the cause. The chain has TRBV19 and TRBJ1-1, with TRBD1 identical over 8 bases. This CDR3 is 11 amino acids long. Germline V CDR1 and CDR2: LNHDA, SQIVND (reference sequence). The CDR3 is CASSRDRRRLF. CDR3 sequence (DNA): TGTGCCAGTAGTCGGGACAGGCGGCGGCTCTTT.

The rearrangement links TRBV11-2 to TRBJ1-5; 9 bases line up with TRBD1. CDR1 SGHAT and CDR2 FQNNGV come from the germline V gene. The CDR3 sequence is 14 residues long. J was trimmed by 4 bases and V by 5 bases; bases with no gene match: 3. The CDR3 region has the DNA TGTGCCAGCAGCCAGACAGGGGGTAATCAGCCCCAGCATTTT. Translating it yields CASSQTGGNQPQHF. The whole variable domain, remainder taken from reference TRBV11-2 and TRBJ1-5, is EAGVAQSPRYKIIEKRQSVAFWCNPISGHATLYWYQQILGQGPKLLIQFQNNGVVDDSQLPKDRFSAERLKGVDSTLKIQPAKLEDSAVYLCASSQTGGNQPQHFGDGTRLSIL.